What follows are 23 T cell receptor beta chains derived from one specimen sequenced in a study of blood T cell repertoires in COVID-19. Here immunoSEQ multiplex PCR was the method, and the copy in TCRdb shows in-frame clones only, minus some. Of about 190,000 clones listed, around four fifths are singletons. Sequencing input: peripheral blood. The source of these receptors is a woman at least 80 years old with active or convalescent COVID-19.

The J gene is TRBJ2-5, the V gene TRBV6-6, with a tentative D call TRBD2 (5 bases). CDR1 and CDR2 from the germline V gene are MNHNY and SVGAGI (reference sequence). Trimming cost V 11 bases and J 5 bases, with 15 bases left between them. This CDR3 has 12 amino acids. The CDR3 nucleotides are TGTGCCTCCAGGTTTCGCGGGGAGACCCAGTACTTC. It codes for CASRFRGETQYF.

This chain links TRBV3-1 (or the pseudogene TRBV3-2) with TRBJ2-3; D perhaps matches TRBD2 (5 bases). V lost 1 base to trimming and J lost 6 bases, with 11 bases between them. Germline V lookup: CDR1 LGHDT, CDR2 YNNKEL (reference sequence). The CDR3 loop spans 14 amino acids. The CDR3 region is CASSQGGWRDTQYF. DNA of the CDR3: TGTGCCAGCAGCCAAGGAGGGTGGAGGGATACGCAGTATTTT.

This chain uses TRBV11-2 with TRBJ2-1, with D possibly TRBD1 on 5 matching bases. V was shortened by 5 bases and J by 9 bases, with 14 bases between the two germline ends. Per germline, CDR1 SGHAT and CDR2 FQNNGV. The CDR3 contains 13 residues. The CDR3 region is CASSVTQGGEQFF. The CDR3 DNA is TGTGCCAGCAGCGTAACCCAGGGTGGTGAGCAGTTCTTC.

This clone occurred a few times. This chain uses TRBV20-1 with TRBJ1-5, with TRBD1 matching 7 bases. Unmatched junction bases numbered 5, after V lost 3 bases and J lost 6 bases. The CDR3 extends over 13 amino acids. The germline CDR1 and CDR2 sequences are DFQATT and SNEGSKA (reference sequence). The CDR3 sequence is CSASMAGGQPQHF. The CDR3 coding sequence is TGCAGTGCTAGTATGGCAGGGGGTCAGCCCCAGCATTTT.

A few counts support this clone. The chain couples TRBV18 to TRBJ2-7, with 9 bases matching TRBD2. With 0 bases clipped from V and 2 bases from J, the junction kept 5 bases outside the gene matches. The germline V gene has CDR1 KGHSH and CDR2 LQKENI. CDR3 length: 16 residues. The DNA of the CDR3 is TGTGCCAGCTCACCACCCGGGACTAGCCTAACCTACGAGCAGTACTTC. It encodes CASSPPGTSLTYEQYF.

The chain employs TRBV4-1 and TRBJ1-4; D is uncertain. Between the trimmed V and J ends, which lost 4 bases and 2 bases, there was a span of 14 bases. CDR1 and CDR2 from the germline V gene are MGHRA and YSYEKL. The CDR3 sequence is 16 residues long. In DNA form, the CDR3 reads TGCGCCAGCAGCCTATCCCCCGTCGGGACTAATGAAAAACTGTTTTTT. It yields the protein CASSLSPVGTNEKLFF.

The chain employs TRBV7-2 and TRBJ2-1; tentative D call: TRBD2 (7 bases). CDR1 is SGHTA, CDR2 FQGNSA, per germline. There are 15 residues in the CDR3. The germline V and J ends were trimmed by 0 bases and 3 bases, with 9 bases remaining between them. DNA of the CDR3: TGTGCCAGCAGCTTAGCGGGGGGGCTCTACAATGAGCAGTTCTTC. As protein: CASSLAGGLYNEQFF.

This clone was recorded once. The J gene is TRBJ2-1, the V gene TRBV7-9; D remains ambiguous. Germline-derived CDR1 and CDR2 are SEHNR and FQNEAQ (reference sequence). V shed 5 bases and J shed 12 bases, with 11 bases lying between them. The CDR3 runs to 11 residues. The CDR3 region is CASSVDMRQFF. DNA for the CDR3: TGTGCCAGCAGCGTAGATATGAGGCAGTTCTTC.

V and J are TRBV6-5 and TRBJ1-1, with 7 bases fitting TRBD1. The length of the CDR3 is 14 residues. The J segment lost 10 bases and the V segment lost 5 bases, leaving 13 bases of the junction unmatched. Looked up from germline, CDR1 is MNHEY and CDR2 is SVGAGI. The CDR3 DNA sequence: TGTGCCAGCAGTCCCCGTTCCGCAGGGGGTTCAGCTTTCTTT. Residues: CASSPRSAGGSAFF.

This sequence joins TRBV13 and TRBJ2-2, with 7 nucleotides matching TRBD1. The CDR3 extends over 15 amino acids. CDR1 PRHDT and CDR2 FYEKMQ come from the germline V gene (reference sequence). Trimming at V came to 5 bases and at J to 2 bases, leaving 5 bases not matched to a gene. The CDR3 bases are TGTGCCAGCAGCCCGGGACAGTTAAACACCGGGGAGCTGTTTTTT. This gives the protein CASSPGQLNTGELFF.

This clone was observed at least ten times. The CDR3 DNA follows: TGTGCCAGCAGTGGGCAGGGGTACGAGCAGTACTTC. Its translation is CASSGQGYEQYF. V and J are TRBV2 and TRBJ2-7, with a tentative D call TRBD1 (6 bases). The ends were cut back, 4 bases at V and 4 bases at J, with 8 bases in the middle. This CDR3 has 12 residues. Germline lookup yields CDR1 SNHLY and CDR2 FYNNEI.

The CDR3 spells CASSFLGGTDTQYF. CDR3 sequence (DNA): TGTGCCAGCAGCTTTTTGGGGGGGACAGATACGCAGTATTTT. The J gene is TRBJ2-3, the V gene TRBV5-6, with 7 bases fitting TRBD2. The CDR3 totals 14 residues. V dropped 2 bases and J dropped 3; count of bases not matched to a gene: 3. Germline V gives CDR1 SGHDT, CDR2 YYEEEE.

Here the CDR3 reads CAISAGGGVTQETQYF. The CDR3 DNA follows: TGTGCCATCAGCGCAGGCGGGGGGGTTACACAAGAGACCCAGTACTTC. The rearrangement joins TRBV10-3 to TRBJ2-5; the match to TRBD2 covers 9 bases. Germline CDR1 reads ENHRY; CDR2 reads SYGVKD. The V gene end was trimmed by 6 bases and the J gene end by 2 bases; junction bases not matched to a gene: 10. The CDR3 runs to 16 residues.

This clone was detected once. The J gene is TRBJ1-2, the V gene TRBV19, with D maybe TRBD1 (5 bases). Between the trimmed V and J ends, which lost 2 bases and 0 bases, there was a span of 10 bases. Germline V gene sequence: CDR1 LNHDA, CDR2 SQIVND (reference sequence). The CDR3 loop spans 15 amino acids. The CDR3 DNA reads as TGTGCCAGTAGTATAATGACAGAACCTAACTATGGCTACACCTTC. Its protein product is CASSIMTEPNYGYTF. The entire variable domain, with the rest obtained from reference TRBV19 and TRBJ1-2, is as follows: DGGITQSPKYLFRKEGQNVTLSCEQNLNHDAMYWYRQDPGQGLRLIYYSQIVNDFQKGDIAEGYSVSREKKESFPLTVTSAQKNPTAFYLCASSIMTEPNYGYTFGSGTRLTVV.

CDR3 in DNA: TGTGCCAGCTCACCATGGGGGGGGGCGACAGATACGCAGTATTTT. Protein: CASSPWGGATDTQYF. V usage is TRBV18 and J usage is TRBJ2-3, with D possibly matching TRBD2 (7 bases). V was trimmed by 2 bases and J by 3 bases, leaving 12 bases between them. Germline V gene sequence: CDR1 KGHSH, CDR2 LQKENI. The CDR3 spans 15 residues.

This clone occurred a few times. The genes are TRBV28 and TRBJ1-5, with 10 bases lining up with TRBD1. The CDR3 totals 14 residues. Germline-derived CDR1 and CDR2 are MDHEN and SYDVKM. Trimming cost V 4 bases and J 7 bases; bases outside gene matches: 4. CDR3 in amino acids: CASSSGQGDQPQHF. CDR3 DNA sequence: TGTGCCAGCAGTTCTGGACAGGGGGACCAGCCCCAGCATTTT.

The genes are TRBV4-3 and TRBJ1-1; D possibly corresponds to TRBD1 (6 bases). The V gene's germline CDR1 is LGHNA and CDR2 YSLEER. V was clipped by 2 bases and J by 7 bases, with 17 bases between them. The CDR3 contains 15 residues. In DNA form, the CDR3 reads TGCGCCAGCAGCCAACTACAGGGTGGAGGACGTGAAGCTTTCTTT. It encodes CASSQLQGGGREAFF.

The CDR3 protein is CASSFGRRDSLNTEAFF. CDR3 bases: TGCGCCAGCAGCTTCGGGAGGCGGGACTCCTTGAACACTGAAGCTTTCTTT. This rearrangement joins TRBV5-1 to TRBJ1-1; D is perhaps TRBD1 (5 bases). V was cut by 2 bases and J by 0 bases, with 17 bases left in between. There are 17 residues in the CDR3. CDR1 and CDR2 from the germline V gene are SGHRS and YFSETQ.

The chain links TRBV30 to TRBJ2-2, with D unclear. The CDR3 has 12 residues. CDR1 and CDR2 (germline): GTSNPN, SVGIG (reference sequence). Trimming took 2 bases from V and 5 from J, leaving 6 bases between them. CDR3 nucleotides: TGTGCCTGGAGTCCCCGTACCGGGGAGCTGTTTTTT. Protein product: CAWSPRTGELFF.

The chain employs TRBV7-8 and TRBJ1-2; 8 bases fit TRBD1. With V trimmed by 4 bases and J by 13 bases, 8 bases remained unmatched. The CDR3 sequence is 12 residues long. Germline values: CDR1 SGHVS, CDR2 FQNEAQ. This CDR3 is CASSSEDRVVTF. CDR3 coding DNA: TGTGCCAGCAGCTCCGAGGACAGGGTGGTCACCTTC.

The chain couples TRBV5-1 to TRBJ1-2; 10 bases match TRBD1. V trimming: 2 bases; J trimming: 3 bases; junction bases outside the gene matches: 7. In germline, CDR1 is SGHRS, CDR2 YFSETQ. The CDR3 extends over 16 amino acids. The CDR3 nucleotides are TGCGCCAGCAGCTTACGGTGGGACAGGGGATACTATGGCTACACCTTC. Protein: CASSLRWDRGYYGYTF.

J is TRBJ1-5 and V is TRBV11-2; TRBD1 agrees at 9 bases. Germline trimming cut 5 bases from V and 7 bases from J; bases unmatched to any gene: 12. The CDR3 loop spans 16 amino acids. CDR1 is SGHAT and CDR2 is FQNNGV in the germline V gene. The CDR3 bases are TGTGCCAGCAGCCCACGTAGCGGGACAGGGAAACAGCCCCAGCATTTT. Translating it yields CASSPRSGTGKQPQHF.

This rearrangement joins TRBV5-4 to TRBJ2-5, with a tentative D call TRBD2 (5 bases). CDR1 SGHNT and CDR2 YYREEE come from the germline V gene (reference sequence). The CDR3 length is 14 residues. V was pared by 5 bases and J by 5 bases, with 16 bases between. The CDR3 sequence is CASSRDGGRETQYF. The DNA for the CDR3 is TGTGCCAGCAGTAGAGATGGCGGGCGGGAGACCCAGTACTTC.